The source of this T cell receptor (beta chain) is a study of CD8 T cells in ankylosing spondylitis. Study conclusions and caveats: Seemingly distinctive of ankylosing spondylitis blood was a TCR beta motif formed by eight highly homologous variants. Within peripheral blood, clones linked to disease were CD8+ and relatively rare. Clones tied to disease were said to be significantly enriched in matched ankylosing spondylitis synovial fluid.

This clonotype showed up just a few times. No antigen is known for it. Per the germline V gene, CDR1 is MGHRA and CDR2 is YSYEKL. V dropped 1 base and J dropped 3 bases, with 10 bases sitting between them. This CDR3 has 14 residues. Making use of molecular barcodes, quantitative 5'-RACE generated TCR beta libraries. Each CDR3 protein is one row after TCRdb ran MiXCR on the 5' RACE reads. The sample yields 220,000 or so distinct CDR3 sequences, 15% to 20% seen once. The source of this sequence is a male donor with ankylosing spondylitis. What was sequenced was blood, either unsorted or a sorted T cell fraction (not recorded which). The rearrangement uses TRBV4-1 and TRBJ2-7, with D tentatively TRBD1 (5 bases). The CDR3 DNA is TGCGCCAGCAGCCAAGCAGGGAAGGACTACGAGCAGTACTTC. Its protein product is CASSQAGKDYEQYF.